This record covers a single T cell receptor (beta chain). Its antigen is not yet known. No base quality values were provided; no much bigger clone lies one nucleotide off. Library preparation employed the immunoSEQ multiplex PCR assay. The table comes from immuneACCESS by way of TCRdb, which keeps in-frame sequences with V and J called. Part of the clones is missing from these tables; in studies checked, under half for an unresolved V gene and the rest for unknown reasons. The sample contains 45,000 to 50,000 clones, roughly 92% of them found a single time. 0.37% of the sample comes from the top ten. The CDR3 covers 14 residues, taking in both the cysteine and the phenylalanine. The DNA shown is the 42-base CDR3, in frame from base 1. V has 8 bases trimmed and J has 7 bases trimmed; junction bases matching no gene number 6. Reading the germline V gene (reference sequence) gives CDR1 LNHNV and CDR2 YYDKDF.

This entry comes from a study of T cell changes during pregnancy in multiple sclerosis (dated by TCRdb to the late 2010s). Regarding the study in general: The study looked at changes in the T cell repertoire across pregnancy in women with multiple sclerosis.

The TCR originated in a female donor in good health, enrolled as a control in a pregnancy study. The rearrangement joined TRBV15 to TRBJ2-1; TRBD2 fits 12 bases in the junction. Sequenced material: CD4+ T cells from peripheral blood mononuclear cells, taken in the second trimester of pregnancy. The base sequence is TGTGCCACCCGACTAGCGGGGGAAGTGAATGAGCAGTTCTTC. It encodes CATRLAGEVNEQFF.